This TCR beta chain was identified in a study of graft-versus-host responses after intestinal transplantation. Overall study results and limits: Early post-transplant falls in HvG clones accompanied the peak levels of circulating GvH clones.

Graft samples were processed, releasing intraepithelial and lamina propria lymphocytes. The protocol was immunoSEQ multiplex PCR, while the TCRdb copy is restricted to in-frame clones and leaves out a portion. The data show approximately 17,000 clones, 65% to 90% seen once. This clone showed up just a few times. Its antigen remains unidentified. This CDR3 has 16 amino acids. Germline V gene lookup returns CDR1 MNHEY and CDR2 SMNVEV (reference sequence). V shed 5 bases, J shed 6 bases, and the junction held 8 bases outside the gene matches. The chain uses TRBV27 and TRBJ2-1; 12 bases match TRBD1. The clonotype was recovered from a human patient who received an intestinal transplant, so some T cells may come from the graft donor. Sequencing was performed on ileum tissue, taken 17 days after transplant. The CDR3 loop is CASSRRDRGLGNEQFF. For the CDR3, the DNA is TGTGCCAGCAGTCGCCGGGACAGGGGGCTGGGCAATGAGCAGTTCTTC.